What follows is one TCR beta chain and its context. This clone's antigen is unknown. Per-nucleotide qualities are absent, and no much larger clonotype sits a single base away. The sample originates from a study of cytotoxic CD8 clonotypes in ibrutinib-treated CLL (dated by TCRdb to about 2021). Looking at the study overall: The cohort had 11 relapsed/refractory and under 16 treatment-naive patients; some 17 were IGHV unmutated. Samples averaged roughly 280,000 productive templates and 90,000 to 100,000 productive rearrangements. Partial responses were observed in about 25 patients and complete responses in 2; after a median follow-up of 68 months, remission was maintained in approximately 14 patients and progression was observed in approximately twelve. Every remission and progressive disease sample was obtained while ibrutinib was still being received by the patients. Cryopreserved peripheral blood mononuclear cells were obtained prior to treatment, at the time of response, and at either disease progression or sustained remission. Response samples were obtained after a median of around 11 months of treatment, with a range of roughly 6 to 40 months. Longitudinal samples were available for about 30% of the roughly 86 trial participants.

Trimming removed 5 bases from V and 6 bases from J; the gene matches leave 10 bases unexplained. Taken from the germline V gene (reference sequence), the CDR1 and CDR2 loops are SEHNR and FQNEAQ. The CDR3 runs 15 amino acids, cysteine and phenylalanine included. Only the CDR3 DNA is retained, 45 bases long and in frame from the first base. Reading the label with the study, this specimen's time point is: progressive disease on ibrutinib. For TCR beta library preparation, roughly 2.2 micrograms of genomic DNA was extracted from cryopreserved PBMCs. Longitudinal blood samples from CLL patients receiving ibrutinib monotherapy were subjected to high-throughput TCR beta sequencing. The patients took part in an open-label, single-center phase 2 trial of ibrutinib monotherapy. Overall results and qualifications from the work: Sampling times were not matched between sustained-remission and progressing patients, and lymph node repertoires were not studied. At baseline, clonality was higher than in age-matched healthy donors and showed a strong correlation with circulating CD8+ T-cell counts. Public clonotypes were found to be uncommon and were observed to contract or remain stable during treatment; the increase in clonality was shown to reflect expansion of private clonotypes at ibrutinib response. An increase in clonality was observed at ibrutinib response, with clonality remaining stable during sustained remission and falling back toward baseline at progression.

Each clonotype received, on average, 10x coverage in deep resolution sequencing performed on a MiSeq, where the target depth lay between 1 in 1 million and 1 in 200,000 T cells. TCR beta libraries were generated with the immunoSEQ hsTCRB Kit. On the study's bioinformatics: The data were analyzed with ImmunoSEQ Analyzer and ImmunoSEQ Data Assistant, and V, D and J gene assignments followed IMGT definitions. Clonality, which ranges from 0 to 1, was calculated by subtracting the normalized Shannon entropy of productive rearrangement frequencies from one. Public clonotype analysis was restricted to overrepresented clonotypes comprising at least 0.05% of each patient's repertoire. Repertoires from thirteen age-matched healthy donors in immuneACCESS were used as clonality controls. Not all clones reach the TCRdb copy of this immuneACCESS table, which keeps in-frame sequences only. Checked studies attribute under half of the gap to unresolved V genes and leave the rest unexplained. V and J calls and clone size come straight from that table; D and trimming were deduced from the DNA. Here the sample has fewer than 45,000 clones; roughly two thirds occur a single time. The ten most abundant clones make up 15% to 20% of the sample.

The source material was PBMCs, sampled at disease progression, from a patient treated with ibrutinib. The TCR was taken from a human donor with chronic lymphocytic leukemia. The chain joins TRBV7-9 to TRBJ2-7; TRBD1 fits 10 bases in the junction. The sequenced DNA: TGTGCCAGCAGCCCCCCCGGGACAGGGGCCGTCGAGCAGTACTTC. This codes for CASSPPGTGAVEQYF.